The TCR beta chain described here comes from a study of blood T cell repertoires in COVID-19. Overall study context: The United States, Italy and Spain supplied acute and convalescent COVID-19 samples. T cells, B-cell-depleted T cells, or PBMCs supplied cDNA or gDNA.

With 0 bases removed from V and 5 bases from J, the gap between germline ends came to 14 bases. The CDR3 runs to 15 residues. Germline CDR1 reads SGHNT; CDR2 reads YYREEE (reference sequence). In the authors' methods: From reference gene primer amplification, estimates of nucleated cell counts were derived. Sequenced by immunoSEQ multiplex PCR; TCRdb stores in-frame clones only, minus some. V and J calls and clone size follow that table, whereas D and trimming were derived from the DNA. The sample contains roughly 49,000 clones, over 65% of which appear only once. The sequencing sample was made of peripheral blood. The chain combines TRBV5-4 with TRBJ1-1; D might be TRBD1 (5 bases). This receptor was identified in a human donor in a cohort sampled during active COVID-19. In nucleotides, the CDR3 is TGTGCCAGCAGCTTGGATCGGGGGGGAAGAACTGAAGCTTTCTTT. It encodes CASSLDRGGRTEAFF.